These 26 T cell receptor beta chains were sequenced from one sample in a study of response to subunit inactivated influenza vaccine. From the RT-PCR reads, TCRdb called clonotypes with MiXCR, one entry per CDR3 protein. The sample contains roughly 700,000 distinct CDR3 sequences, approximately 14% of which appear only once. Sequencing used PBMCs from blood, obtained 14 days before vaccination. The receptors shown here come from a man in his fifties or sixties who received an inactivated influenza vaccine.

This clonotype was detected ten times or more. The rearrangement joins TRBV3-1 to TRBJ2-2; TRBD2 is a possible D gene (6 bases). Germline assignment: CDR1 LGHDT and CDR2 YNNKEL (reference sequence). CDR3 length equals 15 residues. Trimming left V 4 bases short and J 7 bases short, with 16 bases between. CDR3 coding DNA: TGTGCCAGCAGCCCCCGCGAGGGAGGTGGCGGGGAGCTGTTTTTT. Protein: CASSPREGGGGELFF.

This chain joins TRBV11-2 and TRBJ2-5; TRBD2 agrees at 13 bases. Trimming at V came to 5 bases and at J to 0 bases, leaving 6 bases not matched to a gene. CDR1 SGHAT and CDR2 FQNNGV come from the germline V gene. CDR3 length equals 17 residues. Here the CDR3 DNA reads TGTGCCAGCAGCACCTCGACTAGCGGGGGGTACCAAGAGACCCAGTACTTC. This translates into CASSTSTSGGYQETQYF.

This clonotype occurred a few times. The chain employs TRBV7-9 and TRBJ1-1; tentative D call: TRBD1 (5 bases). This CDR3 contains 15 residues. V gave up 1 base and J gave up 5 bases, with 14 bases separating them. Germline-derived CDR1 and CDR2 are SEHNR and FQNEAQ (reference sequence). The CDR3 here is CASSLDRAPGTEAFF. In DNA, the CDR3 is TGTGCCAGCAGCTTAGATCGGGCCCCAGGGACTGAAGCTTTCTTT.

Only a few counts were recorded for this clonotype. The J gene is TRBJ2-1, the V gene TRBV28, with D maybe TRBD1 (6 bases). Germline CDR1 is MDHEN and CDR2 is SYDVKM. The V end was cut by 7 bases, the J end by 4 bases, with 17 bases between. The CDR3 is 15 amino acids. The CDR3 DNA sequence: TGTGCCAGCACCTCAACAGGGTTAGGGTACAATGAGCAGTTCTTC. Protein: CASTSTGLGYNEQFF.

This clonotype was observed a handful of times. The J gene is TRBJ1-1, the V gene TRBV3-1, with D possibly matching TRBD1 (6 bases). Germline CDR1 is LGHDT and CDR2 is YNNKEL (reference sequence). This CDR3 comprises 20 residues. V lost 2 bases and J lost 3, with 28 bases in between. CDR3 nucleotides: TGTGCCAGCAGCCAAATATGGCCGGAGACAGGTGTTCCATGGGACACTGAAGCTTTCTTT. Protein product: CASSQIWPETGVPWDTEAFF.

The chain links TRBV10-3 to TRBJ2-7; no firm D call. CDR1 is ENHRY, CDR2 SYGVKD, per germline. The CDR3 is 14 residues long. Trimming left V 3 bases short and J 3 bases short, with 12 bases between. CDR3 protein: CAISDPQGLYEQYF. The CDR3 DNA reads as TGTGCCATCAGTGATCCCCAAGGGCTCTACGAGCAGTACTTC.

V is TRBV6-2 or TRBV6-3 and J is TRBJ1-5; D is undetermined. Trimming cost V 5 bases and J 0 bases, with 14 bases left between them. The CDR3 sequence is 16 residues long. In germline, CDR1 is MNHEY, CDR2 SVGEGT. The DNA for the CDR3 is TGTGCCAGCAGTGCCTCCCTGGGATTTAGCAATCAGCCCCAGCATTTT. As protein: CASSASLGFSNQPQHF.

This clonotype was observed a handful of times. This CDR3 reads CASSLAGRVNEKLFF. The CDR3 DNA reads TGCGCCAGCAGCTTGGCTGGCAGGGTTAATGAAAAACTGTTTTTT. The J gene is TRBJ1-4, the V gene TRBV5-1, with D possibly being TRBD1 (5 bases). The CDR3 totals 15 residues. The germline CDR1 and CDR2 sequences are SGHRS and YFSETQ. The V gene lost 0 bases and the J gene lost 4 bases, with 10 bases spanning the gap.

The rearrangement links TRBV29-1 to TRBJ2-7; TRBD1 aligns across 8 bases. In germline, CDR1 is SQVTM, CDR2 ANQGSEA. V lost 3 bases to trimming and J lost 4 bases; unmatched junction nucleotides: 5. The CDR3 is made up of 13 amino acids. DNA for the CDR3: TGCAGCGTTGACGGGACAGGTCCATACGAGCAGTACTTC. It encodes CSVDGTGPYEQYF.

The chain couples TRBV11-3 to TRBJ2-1, with 9 bases lining up with TRBD1. The ends lost 5 bases at V and 15 bases at J; junction bases unmatched: 8. The CDR3 loop spans 12 amino acids. CDR1 and CDR2 (germline): SGHNT, YENEEA. The CDR3 reads CASSARTGALFF. For the CDR3, the DNA is TGTGCCAGCAGCGCCCGGACAGGGGCCCTGTTCTTC. The variable domain in full, with the rest retrieved from reference TRBV11-3 and TRBJ2-1, is EAGVVQSPRYKIIEKKQPVAFWCNPISGHNTLYWYLQNLGQGPELLIRYENEEAVDDSQLPKDRFSAERLKGVDSTLKIQPAELGDSAVYLCASSARTGALFFGPGTRLTVL.

V gene TRBV7-9 combines with J gene TRBJ1-3; 10 bases fit TRBD1. CDR1 SEHNR and CDR2 FQNEAQ come from the germline V gene (reference sequence). Unmatched junction bases numbered 7, after V lost 5 bases and J lost 0 bases. The CDR3 has 17 residues. The DNA for the CDR3 is TGTGCCAGCAGCGGACGACAGGGGGCGAGCTCTGGAAACACCATATATTTT. Protein product: CASSGRQGASSGNTIYF.

This clonotype was detected a few times. The rearrangement joins TRBV7-2 to TRBJ2-7, with 8 bases fitting TRBD2. The CDR3 covers 17 residues. Germline CDR1 SGHTA, CDR2 FQGNSA. Trimming at V came to 2 bases and at J to 2 bases, leaving 11 bases not matched to a gene. The CDR3 sequence: CASSLIRHSGKPYEQYF. The CDR3 bases are TGTGCCAGCAGCTTAATTCGCCATAGCGGGAAGCCCTACGAGCAGTACTTC. Full variable domain (missing parts from reference TRBV7-2 and TRBJ2-7): GAGVSQSPSNKVTEKGKDVELRCDPISGHTALYWYRQSLGQGLEFLIYFQGNSAPDKSGLPSDRFSAERTGGSVSTLTIQRTQQEDSAVYLCASSLIRHSGKPYEQYFGPGTRLTVT.

This chain joins TRBV7-9 and TRBJ2-7, with TRBD2 matching 13 bases. The CDR3 spans 16 residues. Germline values: CDR1 SEHNR, CDR2 FQNEAQ (reference sequence). V was pared by 5 bases and J by 2 bases, with 6 bases of the junction left unmatched. The CDR3 DNA follows: TGTGCCAGCAGCACACCGGGACTAGCGGGAACCTACGAGCAGTACTTC. Translated, it gives CASSTPGLAGTYEQYF.

A few counts support this clonotype. V and J are TRBV5-5 and TRBJ2-3; no clear D gene. Trimming cost V 0 bases and J 0 bases, with 14 bases left between them. Germline V gene lookup returns CDR1 SGHKS and CDR2 YYEKEE (reference sequence). The CDR3 covers 17 residues. DNA of the CDR3: TGTGCCAGCAGCTTGGTTGGGTACGCGGCGAGCACAGATACGCAGTATTTT. Protein product: CASSLVGYAASTDTQYF.

This clonotype was detected a few times. The chain recombines TRBV12-3 or TRBV12-4 with TRBJ2-7, with D tentatively TRBD1 (6 bases). The CDR3 spans 15 residues. V was shortened by 5 bases and J by 0 bases, with 14 bases between the two germline ends. Here the CDR3 DNA reads TGTGCCAGCAGTCTAACTTCGACAGGCTCCTACGAGCAGTACTTC. It translates to CASSLTSTGSYEQYF.

A few counts support this clonotype. The chain is built from TRBV15 and TRBJ2-3; D is undetermined. Trimming removed 1 base at V and 2 bases at J, with 7 bases between. CDR1 is LNHNV, CDR2 YYDKDF, per germline (reference sequence). The CDR3 is made up of 14 amino acids. The CDR3 region is CATSRGAITDTQYF. CDR3 coding DNA: TGTGCCACCAGCAGAGGGGCTATCACAGATACGCAGTATTTT.

The chain combines TRBV7-2 with TRBJ2-7, with 7 bases fitting TRBD2. The CDR3 contains 14 residues. Losses at the gene ends were 2 bases for V and 5 bases for J; bases not matched to a gene: 6. CDR1 is SGHTA, CDR2 FQGNSA, per germline. In DNA form, the CDR3 reads TGTGCCAGCAGCTTAAGGTCTAGCGGCCACGAGCAGTACTTC. Translated, it gives CASSLRSSGHEQYF.

This clonotype has just a few counts. The chain is built from TRBV20-1 and TRBJ2-5; 16 bases align to TRBD2. Per germline, CDR1 DFQATT and CDR2 SNEGSKA (reference sequence). The CDR3 spans 18 residues. Trimming at V came to 2 bases and at J to 3 bases, leaving 9 bases not matched to a gene. CDR3 loop: CSARPGTSGGAAKETQYF. The CDR3 DNA reads as TGCAGTGCTAGACCCGGGACTAGCGGGGGGGCCGCCAAAGAGACCCAGTACTTC.

In its sample, this clonotype was seen a few times. The chain recombines TRBV7-2 with TRBJ2-1; D not resolved. Germline CDR1 SGHTA, CDR2 FQGNSA. The CDR3 runs 15 residues. With 0 bases removed from V and 1 base from J, the gap between germline ends came to 7 bases. This CDR3 reads CASSLAARSYNEQFF. CDR3 bases: TGTGCCAGCAGCTTAGCGGCTCGATCCTACAATGAGCAGTTCTTC.

The chain employs TRBV27 and TRBJ2-7; D may be TRBD1 or TRBD2 (5 bases each). Germline V gives CDR1 MNHEY, CDR2 SMNVEV (reference sequence). The length of the CDR3 is 14 residues. Trimming shortened V by 5 bases and J by 6 bases, and 17 bases separated the two germline ends. The CDR3 DNA follows: TGTGCCAGCAGTCTCGGGACGACTGCGGGCGAGCAGTACTTC. As protein: CASSLGTTAGEQYF.

This sequence joins TRBV24-1 and TRBJ2-1, with TRBD2 matching over 13 bases. Germline CDR1 KGHDR, CDR2 SFDVKD. V dropped 4 bases and J dropped 4; count of bases not matched to a gene: 6. The CDR3 has 17 residues. The CDR3 DNA reads TGTGCCACCAGTGACTTGGGACTAGCGGGGTCTTACAATGAGCAGTTCTTC. It codes for CATSDLGLAGSYNEQFF.

The rearrangement uses TRBV29-1 and TRBJ1-5; the D is unclear. The germline V gene has CDR1 SQVTM and CDR2 ANQGSEA. There are 13 residues in the CDR3. V lost 6 bases and J lost 5, with 14 bases in between. CDR3 bases: TGCAGCGTGGTAATGGACCGCGATCAGCCCCAGCATTTT. It encodes CSVVMDRDQPQHF. Combining the CDR3 with reference TRBV29-1 and TRBJ1-5 gives the whole variable domain SAVISQKPSRDICQRGTSLTIQCQVDSQVTMMFWYRQQPGQSLTLIATANQGSEATYESGFVIDKFPISRPNLTFSTLTVSNMSPEDSSIYLCSVVMDRDQPQHFGDGTRLSIL.

The CDR3 nucleotides are TGCGCCAGCAGAAGCATCGGGCGGGGCACTGAAGCTTTCTTT. Its protein product is CASRSIGRGTEAFF. The rearrangement uses TRBV5-1 and TRBJ1-1, with no clear D. V lost 5 bases, J lost 4 bases, and 15 bases lay in between. Germline-derived CDR1 and CDR2 are SGHRS and YFSETQ. The CDR3 has 14 amino acids.

V usage is TRBV27 and J usage is TRBJ1-2, with D unresolved. Germline assignment: CDR1 MNHEY and CDR2 SMNVEV (reference sequence). CDR3 length: 13 amino acids. V was cut by 6 bases and J by 0 bases, with 8 bases left in between. The chain's CDR3 is CASSPASNYGYTF. As DNA, the CDR3 is TGTGCCAGCAGCCCCGCGTCTAACTATGGCTACACCTTC.

The rearrangement links TRBV20-1 to TRBJ1-3, with TRBD1 as a possible D gene (5 bases). Per the germline V gene, CDR1 is DFQATT and CDR2 is SNEGSKA (reference sequence). V lost 0 bases, J lost 0 bases, and 12 bases lay in between. This CDR3 is built from 16 residues. For the CDR3, the DNA is TGCAGTGCTAGAGATGGGGCAGGTAGCTCTGGAAACACCATATATTTT. It codes for CSARDGAGSSGNTIYF.

This clonotype was seen a handful of times. This rearrangement joins TRBV3-1 to TRBJ2-5; 10 positions match TRBD2. In germline, CDR1 is LGHDT, CDR2 YNNKEL (reference sequence). Germline trimming cut 3 bases from V and 4 bases from J; bases unmatched to any gene: 2. The CDR3 extends over 14 amino acids. The CDR3 sequence: CASSQLAGAETQYF. The CDR3 nucleotides are TGTGCCAGCAGCCAGCTAGCGGGAGCAGAGACCCAGTACTTC.